The rows below give T cell receptor beta chains drawn from one sample of a study of blood T cell repertoires in COVID-19. The protocol was immunoSEQ multiplex PCR, while the TCRdb copy is restricted to in-frame clones and leaves out a portion. The sample has 150,000 to 200,000 clones, about 93% seen once. Sequencing was carried out using peripheral blood. The source of these receptors is a man aged 50-59 years with acute or convalescent COVID-19. Each CDR3 is given with its conserved first and last residue. D genes are given only for firm matches. Size is stated for part of the rows, as once, few or many counts, or as a class when the clone is expanded.

>TRBJ2-1|-|TRBV6-4|TRBD1
TGTGCCAGCAGGGTGACAGGGGAGTCCTACAATGAGCAGTTCTTC
CASRVTGESYNEQFF
>TRBJ1-1|once|TRBV6-2/TRBV6-3|-
TGTGCCAGCAGCAAGATAGGGACATCTCCAAACACTGAAGCTTTCTTT
CASSKIGTSPNTEAFF
>TRBJ1-6|-|TRBV7-6|TRBD1
TGTGCCAGCAGCATGACAGGGAGCTCCTATAATTCACCCCTCCACTTT
CASSMTGSSYNSPLHF
>TRBJ1-2|-|TRBV20-1|-
TGCAGTGCTAGTCTATGGGGGGTCTCCTCGGGGGACTATGGCTACACCTTC
CSASLWGVSSGDYGYTF
>TRBJ1-3|-|TRBV6-6|-
TGTGCCAGCAGTTACTCGGGTCGGGAAGTTGGAAACACCATATATTTT
CASSYSGREVGNTIYF
>TRBJ2-7|-|TRBV29-1|-
TGCAGCGCTGTAGCGGTGGGAGATATCTACGAGCAGTACTTC
CSAVAVGDIYEQYF
>TRBJ1-2|-|TRBV12-3/TRBV12-4|-
TGTGCCAGCAGTTTCGTGGGCAGTGGCTACACCTTC
CASSFVGSGYTF
>TRBJ1-6|-|TRBV2|TRBD1
TGTGCCAGCTTCGACAGGGGTGCCTATTCACCCCTCCACTTT
CASFDRGAYSPLHF
>TRBJ1-4|-|TRBV19|-
TGTGCCAGTAGTATTCGGAGAAATGAAAAACTGTTTTTT
CASSIRRNEKLFF
>TRBJ2-3|-|TRBV6-6|TRBD1
TGTGCCAGCAGTTACGGGGGACAGGGGACCGATACGCAGTATTTT
CASSYGGQGTDTQYF
>TRBJ1-2|-|TRBV7-9|TRBD1
TGTGCCAGCACCGTGACAGGGGACTCGCGTGGCTACACCTTC
CASTVTGDSRGYTF
>TRBJ2-2|-|TRBV29-1|TRBD1
TGCAGCGTTGACTCGGGGACAGGAACGAACACCGGGGAGCTGTTTTTT
CSVDSGTGTNTGELFF
>TRBJ1-5|-|TRBV15|TRBD1
TGTGCCACCAGCAGACGGGACAGGGGCTTCAATCAGCCCCAGCATTTT
CATSRRDRGFNQPQHF
>TRBJ1-1|few|TRBV27|-
TGTGCCAGCAGTTTAGTATACATGAACACTGAAGCTTTCTTT
CASSLVYMNTEAFF
>TRBJ1-5|-|TRBV19|-
TGTGCCAGTAGTCTCAGATCCATCCCCACAGGGCCCAATCAGCCCCAGCATTTT
CASSLRSIPTGPNQPQHF
>TRBJ1-4|once|TRBV10-1|-
TGCGCCAGCAGTGGGGGCGGGGGAGAAGAAAAACTGTTTTTT
CASSGGGGEEKLFF
>TRBJ1-4|once|TRBV13|-
TGTGCCAGCAGTGAGAGGGCTAATGAAAAACTGTTTTTT
CASSERANEKLFF
>TRBJ2-1|-|TRBV7-2|TRBD2
TGTGCCAGCAGCTCAACTAGCGGGAGGGCGATAGGGGACTACAATGAGCAGTTCTTC
CASSSTSGRAIGDYNEQFF
>TRBJ2-1|-|TRBV7-9|-
TGTGCCAGCAACGCCCGGGTACCTACGGATGAGCAGTTCTTC
CASNARVPTDEQFF
>TRBJ2-5|-|TRBV5-1|TRBD2
TGCGCCAGCAACCCAGGGAGAGCGGGGCTAAAAGAGACCCAGTACTTC
CASNPGRAGLKETQYF
>TRBJ1-1|few|TRBV11-1|-
TGTGCCAGCAGCCCTAACACAGGGAGCGGCACTGAAGCTTTCTTT
CASSPNTGSGTEAFF
>TRBJ1-4|-|TRBV7-9|-
TGTGCCAGCAGCCTCGGACAGAGTAACGTGGAAAAACTGTTTTTT
CASSLGQSNVEKLFF
>TRBJ1-5|-|TRBV12-3/TRBV12-4|-
TGTGCCAGCAGTTTAAGCGATCAGCCCCAGCATTTT
CASSLSDQPQHF
>TRBJ2-7|-|TRBV7-2|-
TGTGCCAGCAGCCCCCTCCCCTCCCACGAGCAGTACTTC
CASSPLPSHEQYF
>TRBJ2-5|-|TRBV5-5|-
TGTGCCAGCAACTTAATCGGGGGAGCAGTGGCGGAGACCCAGTACTTC
CASNLIGGAVAETQYF
>TRBJ1-6|-|TRBV10-2|-
TGCGCCAGCAGTGAGGTGCGGGATTATTCACCCCTCCACTTT
CASSEVRDYSPLHF
>TRBJ1-1|-|TRBV5-4|-
TGTGCCAGCAGCTTGGCCGGGGAGGCTGGCACTGAAGCTTTCTTT
CASSLAGEAGTEAFF
>TRBJ2-5|-|TRBV4-3|TRBD1
TGCGCCAGCACCGCGGACAGGGGAGTTTACGAGACCCAGTACTTC
CASTADRGVYETQYF
>TRBJ1-1|-|TRBV21-1|-
TGTGCCAGCAGCAAAAAAAAGGGCAGGGGCGCGATGAACACTGAAGCTTTCTTT
CASSKKKGRGAMNTEAFF
>TRBJ1-2|few|TRBV15|-
TGTGCCACCAGCAGAGCAGGGGATGGCTACACCTTC
CATSRAGDGYTF
>TRBJ2-1|-|TRBV10-2|TRBD2
TGCGCCAGCAGTGATCCCCTAGCGGGCGAAATTAATGAGCAGTTCTTC
CASSDPLAGEINEQFF
>TRBJ2-7|-|TRBV19|TRBD2
TGTGCCAGTAGTAGGGCGGGAGCGCAGAGCTCCTACGAGCAGTACTTC
CASSRAGAQSSYEQYF
>TRBJ2-1|-|TRBV7-3|-
TGTGCCAGCAGCTTATTCCGGGGGAACAATGAGCAGTTCTTC
CASSLFRGNNEQFF
>TRBJ2-3|-|TRBV15|TRBD2
TGTGCCACCAGCAGAGATGCGATACTACTAGCGGAAAGCACAGATACGCAGTATTTT
CATSRDAILLAESTDTQYF
>TRBJ2-5|once|TRBV27|TRBD1
TGTGCCAGCAGCCTAGCAGGGGGCGGGCAAGAGACCCAGTACTTC
CASSLAGGGQETQYF
>TRBJ1-2|-|TRBV9|TRBD1
TGTGCCAGCAGCCCTATAATTAGACAGGGGAGCTATGGCTACACCTTC
CASSPIIRQGSYGYTF
>TRBJ1-2|-|TRBV5-1|TRBD1
TGCGCCAGCAGCTTGGGGGGGACAGAGAACTATGGCTACACCTTC
CASSLGGTENYGYTF
>TRBJ1-4|-|TRBV12-3/TRBV12-4|-
TGTGCCAGCAGGCGGGATCTGGGTGAAAAACTGTTTTTT
CASRRDLGEKLFF
>TRBJ2-7|-|TRBV5-5|TRBD2
TGTGCCAGCAGCCATTGGCGGGAGGGGGACTACGAGCAGTACTTC
CASSHWREGDYEQYF
>TRBJ1-5|-|TRBV24-1|TRBD1
TGTGCCACCAGTGCCTCAACAGGGGGCGTTCAGCCCCAGCATTTT
CATSASTGGVQPQHF
>TRBJ1-6|-|TRBV15|TRBD1
TGTGCCACGGGGATTACAGGGGGCTATTCACCCCTCCACTTT
CATGITGGYSPLHF
>TRBJ2-7|-|TRBV2|-
TGTGCCAGCAGTGAACAAACCTACGAGCAGTACTTC
CASSEQTYEQYF
>TRBJ2-2|-|TRBV5-6|TRBD1
TGTGCCAGCAGCTTGACGGGACAGGGCACCGGGGAGCTGTTTTTT
CASSLTGQGTGELFF
>TRBJ1-5|-|TRBV18|-
TGTGCCAGCTCACCGCAGGAATTTAGTCAGCCCCAGCATTTT
CASSPQEFSQPQHF
>TRBJ2-2|-|TRBV7-2|TRBD1
TGTGCCAGCAGCCTAAGTTGGGACAGGGACACCGGGGAGCTGTTTTTT
CASSLSWDRDTGELFF
>TRBJ1-5|-|TRBV19|TRBD1
TGTGCCAGTAGTATGGGACAGCTTCAGCCCCAGCATTTT
CASSMGQLQPQHF
>TRBJ1-1|-|TRBV21-1|-
TGTGCCAGCAGCGACGAAGGACAGGGGAACACTGAAGCTTTCTTT
CASSDEGQGNTEAFF
>TRBJ1-5|-|TRBV30|-
TGTGCCTGGAGCCCACCATACTCCTTGCGGGATCAGCCCCAGCATTTT
CAWSPPYSLRDQPQHF
>TRBJ2-5|-|TRBV3-1/TRBV3-2|-
TGTGCCAGCAGCCCTAATCAAGAGACCCAGTACTTC
CASSPNQETQYF
>TRBJ2-1|-|TRBV27|-
TGTGCCAGCAGTCCAAGCGGAACCCTATACAATGAGCAGTTCTTC
CASSPSGTLYNEQFF
>TRBJ1-1|-|TRBV6-6|-
TGTGCCAGCAGTTACTCGGAGGGATCGAGAGCTTTCTTT
CASSYSEGSRAFF
>TRBJ1-1|-|TRBV20-1|-
TGCAGTGCTAGCCACGGGTATTACGCTTTCTTT
CSASHGYYAFF
>TRBJ2-3|-|TRBV7-2|-
TGTGCCAGCAGCTTAGATCCTAAAGATACGCAGTATTTT
CASSLDPKDTQYF
>TRBJ1-4|once|TRBV4-1|-
TGCGCCAGCAGCCAAGCAACCACAGATGCAACTAATGAAAAACTGTTTTTT
CASSQATTDATNEKLFF